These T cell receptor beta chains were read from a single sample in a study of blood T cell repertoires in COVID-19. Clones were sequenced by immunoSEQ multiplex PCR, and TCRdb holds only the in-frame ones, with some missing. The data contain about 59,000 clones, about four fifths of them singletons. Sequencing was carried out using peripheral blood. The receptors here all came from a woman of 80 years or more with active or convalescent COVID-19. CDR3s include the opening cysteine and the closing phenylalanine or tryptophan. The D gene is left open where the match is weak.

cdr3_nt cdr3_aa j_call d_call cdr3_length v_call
TGTGCCAGCAGCCAATCCGAGCTTGGAAACACCATATATTTT CASSQSELGNTIYF TRBJ1-3 - 14 TRBV3-1/TRBV3-2
TGTGCCAGTAGTACCGGGACAGCGCCGAATGAAAAACTGTTTTTT CASSTGTAPNEKLFF TRBJ1-4 TRBD1 15 TRBV19
TGTGCCACCAGGGGTGGGACTCCGGGGAGGGATAGCAATCAGCCCCAGCATTTT CATRGGTPGRDSNQPQHF TRBJ1-5 - 18 TRBV19
TGTGCCACCCTACAGGACAACCTTGCCGGGGAGCTGTTTTTT CATLQDNLAGELFF TRBJ2-2 - 14 TRBV6-5
TGTGCCAGCAGCTCCGAACAGGGGGAAGTTGATGGCTACACCTTC CASSSEQGEVDGYTF TRBJ1-2 TRBD1 15 TRBV7-6
TGTGCCAGCAGTGAAGCCCGGTCTGTTTTTTCACCCCTCCACTTT CASSEARSVFSPLHF TRBJ1-6 - 15 TRBV6-1
TGTGCCAGCAGTAAACAGGGGAACACCGGGGAGCTGTTTTTT CASSKQGNTGELFF TRBJ2-2 - 14 TRBV27
TGTGCCAGCAGCAAAGATAAGGGGCCCCTCTCCTACGAGCAGTACTTC CASSKDKGPLSYEQYF TRBJ2-7 - 16 TRBV21-1
TGTGCCAGTCTCCCAACGGGACAGGGCACAGATACGCAGTATTTT CASLPTGQGTDTQYF TRBJ2-3 TRBD1 15 TRBV28
TGTGCCAGTAGTCTCGGCAGGGGGTATGGCTACACCTTC CASSLGRGYGYTF TRBJ1-2 TRBD1 13 TRBV19
TGTGCCAGCTCACCACCGGTGGGGGGGGAGGTCTACAATGAGCAGTTCTTC CASSPPVGGEVYNEQFF TRBJ2-1 TRBD2 17 TRBV18
TGTGCCATCAGTAGAGCAGGGGGAGAAAACACTGAAGCTTTCTTT CAISRAGGENTEAFF TRBJ1-1 TRBD1 15 TRBV10-3
TGTGCCAGCAGCTGGACAGGGGGCGGCACTGAAGCTTTCTTT CASSWTGGGTEAFF TRBJ1-1 TRBD1 14 TRBV6-2/TRBV6-3
TGTGCCAGCAGCTCTAGACAGGGGAACACTGAAGCTTTCTTT CASSSRQGNTEAFF TRBJ1-1 TRBD1 14 TRBV5-6
TGTGCCAGCAGTTACGCGACAGGGATCCTATCAAATTCACCCCTCCACTTT CASSYATGILSNSPLHF TRBJ1-6 TRBD1 17 TRBV6-2/TRBV6-3
TGTGCCAGCAGTTTGGCCGGGGGGGGCTCCTACGAGCAGTACTTC CASSLAGGGSYEQYF TRBJ2-7 TRBD2 15 TRBV28